The rows below give T cell receptor beta chains drawn from one sample of a study of regulatory T cells in long-lasting Graves disease. TCRdb fed the multiplex PCR reads into MiXCR, producing one record per CDR3 protein. The sample consists of around 400,000 distinct CDR3 sequences, 10% to 15% of them appearing once. These data were likewise used in another study, on T cells in Graves' hyperthyroidism and ophthalmopathy.

This sample comprised peripheral blood mononuclear cells (PBMCs), obtained at new diagnosis, from a patient treated with antithyroid drugs. These TCRs come from a woman younger than 30 with Graves disease. The CDR3 runs from the conserved cysteine through the conserved F or W. A D gene is named only where the DNA matches it firmly. Clone size is stated in some rows and not others, as once, few, many or a class when expanded.

j_call | clone_size | v_call | d_call | cdr3_aa | cdr3_nt
TRBJ1-5 | many | TRBV2 | NA | CASSTTGPGDQHF | TGTGCCAGCAGTACTACTGGCCCAGGAGACCAGCATTTT
TRBJ2-7 | many | TRBV6-2/TRBV6-3 | NA | CASSYSTGAYEQYF | TGTGCCAGCAGTTACTCCACAGGAGCCTACGAGCAGTACTTC
TRBJ2-3 | many | TRBV20-1 | NA | CSARGGVKTDTQYF | TGCAGTGCTAGGGGCGGAGTTAAGACAGATACGCAGTATTTT
TRBJ2-7 | many | TRBV12-3/TRBV12-4 | TRBD2 | CASVFEAGDYYEQYF | TGTGCCAGCGTCTTTGAAGCGGGAGATTACTACGAGCAGTACTTC
TRBJ1-2 | many | TRBV7-2 | NA | CASSLLADYGYTF | TGTGCCAGCAGCTTACTGGCAGACTATGGCTACACCTTC
TRBJ2-2 | NA | TRBV9 | NA | CASSGGTPNTGELFF | TGTGCCAGCAGCGGCGGGACACCGAACACCGGGGAGCTGTTTTTT
TRBJ1-4 | many | TRBV27 | TRBD1 | CASSLRTGVATNEKLFF | TGTGCCAGCAGTCTCAGGACAGGAGTTGCAACTAATGAAAAACTGTTTTTT
TRBJ2-1 | many | TRBV28 | TRBD1 | CASSSPRQGSSYNEQFF | TGTGCCAGCAGTTCCCCCCGACAGGGAAGCTCCTACAATGAGCAGTTCTTC
TRBJ1-1 | many | TRBV27 | NA | CASSLPWGGRAFF | TGTGCCAGCAGTTTACCATGGGGAGGACGGGCTTTCTTT
TRBJ2-7 | NA | TRBV28 | NA | CASATGSYEQYF | TGTGCCAGCGCGACGGGATCCTACGAGCAGTACTTC
TRBJ2-7 | NA | TRBV5-1 | TRBD2 | CASSFIAGGLYEQYF | TGCGCCAGCAGCTTTATAGCGGGAGGGCTGTACGAGCAGTACTTC
TRBJ2-1 | many | TRBV13 | NA | CASSLGPGALSYNEQFF | TGTGCCAGCAGCTTAGGGCCGGGGGCCCTCTCCTACAATGAGCAGTTCTTC